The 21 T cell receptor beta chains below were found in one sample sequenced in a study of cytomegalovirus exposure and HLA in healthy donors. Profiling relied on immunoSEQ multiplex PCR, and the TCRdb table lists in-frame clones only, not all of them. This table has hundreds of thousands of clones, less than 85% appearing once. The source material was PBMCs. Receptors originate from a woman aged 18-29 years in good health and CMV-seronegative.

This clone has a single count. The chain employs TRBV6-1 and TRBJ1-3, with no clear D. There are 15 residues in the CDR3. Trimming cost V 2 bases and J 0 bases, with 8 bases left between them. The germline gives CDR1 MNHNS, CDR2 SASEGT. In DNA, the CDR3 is TGTGCCAGCAGTGAACGCCGCAGCTCTGGAAACACCATATATTTT. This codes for CASSERRSSGNTIYF.

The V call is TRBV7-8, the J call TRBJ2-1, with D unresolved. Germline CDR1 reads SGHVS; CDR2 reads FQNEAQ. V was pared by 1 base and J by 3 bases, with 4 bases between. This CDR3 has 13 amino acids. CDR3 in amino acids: CASSLGSYNEQFF. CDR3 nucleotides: TGTGCCAGCAGCTTAGGCAGCTACAATGAGCAGTTCTTC.

The CDR3 loop is CASSFASASSYEQYF. The CDR3 DNA sequence: TGTGCCAGCAGTTTTGCTAGCGCATCCTCCTACGAGCAGTACTTC. The rearrangement links TRBV28 to TRBJ2-7, with D perhaps TRBD2 (6 bases). Trimming shortened V by 3 bases and J by 0 bases, and 12 bases separated the two germline ends. This CDR3 is 15 amino acids long. Germline CDR1 is MDHEN and CDR2 is SYDVKM.

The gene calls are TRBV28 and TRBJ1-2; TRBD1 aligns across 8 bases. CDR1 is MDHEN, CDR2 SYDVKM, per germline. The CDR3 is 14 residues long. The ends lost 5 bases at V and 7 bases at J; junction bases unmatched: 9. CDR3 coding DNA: TGTGCCAGCAGTCTCGGACAGGGTCATGGTGGCTACACCTTC. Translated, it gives CASSLGQGHGGYTF.

CDR3 in amino acids: CASSREDRDSYGYTF. DNA of the CDR3: TGCGCCAGCAGCAGGGAGGACAGGGATAGCTATGGCTACACCTTC. This sequence joins TRBV5-1 and TRBJ1-2; 8 bases map to TRBD1. The V and J ends lost 4 bases and 4 bases, in that order; junction bases with no gene match: 9. Germline CDR1 is SGHRS and CDR2 is YFSETQ. CDR3 length: 15 amino acids.

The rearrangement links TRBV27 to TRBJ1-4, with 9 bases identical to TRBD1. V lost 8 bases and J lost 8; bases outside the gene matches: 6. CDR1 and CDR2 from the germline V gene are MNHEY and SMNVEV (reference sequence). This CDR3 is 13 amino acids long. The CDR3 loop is CASGRQGGEKLFF. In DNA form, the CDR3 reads TGTGCCAGCGGGAGACAGGGGGGGGAAAAACTGTTTTTT.

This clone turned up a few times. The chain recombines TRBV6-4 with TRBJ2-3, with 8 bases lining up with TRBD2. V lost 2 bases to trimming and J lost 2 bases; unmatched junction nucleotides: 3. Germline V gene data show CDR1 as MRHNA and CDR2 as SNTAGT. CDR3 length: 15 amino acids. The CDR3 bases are TGTGCCAGCAGTGACGGGCGGGGGGACACAGATACGCAGTATTTT. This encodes CASSDGRGDTDTQYF.

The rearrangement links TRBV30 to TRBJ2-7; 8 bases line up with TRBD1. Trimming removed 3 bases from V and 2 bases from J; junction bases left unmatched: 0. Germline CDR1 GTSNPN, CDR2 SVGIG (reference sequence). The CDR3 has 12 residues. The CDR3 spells CAWRTGAYEQYF. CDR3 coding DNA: TGTGCCTGGAGGACAGGGGCCTACGAGCAGTACTTC.

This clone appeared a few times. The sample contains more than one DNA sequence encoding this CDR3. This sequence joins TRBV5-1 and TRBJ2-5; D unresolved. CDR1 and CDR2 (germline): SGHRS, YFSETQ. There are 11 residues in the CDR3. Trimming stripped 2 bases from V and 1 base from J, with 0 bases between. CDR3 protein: CASSFQETQYF. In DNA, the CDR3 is TGCGCCAGCAGCTTCCAAGAGACCCAGTACTTC.

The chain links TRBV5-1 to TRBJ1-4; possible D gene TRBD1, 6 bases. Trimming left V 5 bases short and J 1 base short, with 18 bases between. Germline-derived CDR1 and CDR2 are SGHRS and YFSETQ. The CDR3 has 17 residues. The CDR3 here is CASRGDTSGLTNEKLFF. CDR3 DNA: TGCGCCAGCAGGGGGGACACCTCAGGGCTAACTAATGAAAAACTGTTTTTT.

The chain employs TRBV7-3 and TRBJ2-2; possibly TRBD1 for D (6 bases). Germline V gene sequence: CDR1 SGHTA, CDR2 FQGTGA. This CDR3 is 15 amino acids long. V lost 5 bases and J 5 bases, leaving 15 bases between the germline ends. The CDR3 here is CASSVQGSQTGELFF. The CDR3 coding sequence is TGTGCCAGCAGCGTCCAGGGGAGTCAAACCGGGGAGCTGTTTTTT.

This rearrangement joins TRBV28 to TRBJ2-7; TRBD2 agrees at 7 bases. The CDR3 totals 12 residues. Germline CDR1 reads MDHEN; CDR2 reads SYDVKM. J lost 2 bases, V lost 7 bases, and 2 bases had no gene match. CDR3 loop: CASTGLPYEQYF. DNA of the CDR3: TGTGCCAGCACGGGACTACCCTACGAGCAGTACTTC.

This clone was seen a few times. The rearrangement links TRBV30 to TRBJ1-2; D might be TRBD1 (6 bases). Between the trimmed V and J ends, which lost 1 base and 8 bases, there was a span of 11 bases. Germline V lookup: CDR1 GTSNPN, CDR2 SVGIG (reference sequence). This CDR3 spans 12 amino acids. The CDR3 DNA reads TGTGCCTGGAGTGGGGGGGGCAAAGGCTACACCTTC. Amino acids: CAWSGGGKGYTF. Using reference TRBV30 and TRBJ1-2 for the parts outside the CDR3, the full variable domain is SQTIHQWPATLVQPVGSPLSLECTVEGTSNPNLYWYRQAAGRGLQLLFYSVGIGQISSEVPQNLSASRPQDRQFILSSKKLLLSDSGFYLCAWSGGGKGYTFGSGTRLTVV.

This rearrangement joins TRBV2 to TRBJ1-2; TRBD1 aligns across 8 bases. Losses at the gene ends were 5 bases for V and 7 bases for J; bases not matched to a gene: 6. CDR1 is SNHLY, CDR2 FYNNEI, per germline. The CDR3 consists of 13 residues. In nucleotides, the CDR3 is TGTGCCAGCAGTTCTACAGGGGGAAGTGGCTACACCTTC. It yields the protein CASSSTGGSGYTF.

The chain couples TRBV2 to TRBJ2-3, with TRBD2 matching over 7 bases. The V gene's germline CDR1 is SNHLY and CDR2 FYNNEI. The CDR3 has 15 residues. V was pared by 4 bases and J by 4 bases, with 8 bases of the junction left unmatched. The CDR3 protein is CASSANSGRADTQYF. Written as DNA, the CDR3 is TGTGCCAGCAGTGCGAATAGCGGGCGAGCAGATACGCAGTATTTT. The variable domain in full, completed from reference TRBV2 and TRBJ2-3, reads EPEVTQTPSHQVTQMGQEVILRCVPISNHLYFYWYRQILGQKVEFLVSFYNNEISEKSEIFDDQFSVERPDGSNFTLKIRSTKLEDSAMYFCASSANSGRADTQYFGPGTRLTVL.

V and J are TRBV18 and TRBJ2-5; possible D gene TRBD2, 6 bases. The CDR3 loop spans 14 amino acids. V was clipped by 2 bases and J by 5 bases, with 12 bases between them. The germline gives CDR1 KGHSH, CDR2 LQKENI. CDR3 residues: CASSPNSGGETQYF. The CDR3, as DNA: TGTGCCAGCTCACCAAACAGTGGAGGGGAGACCCAGTACTTC.

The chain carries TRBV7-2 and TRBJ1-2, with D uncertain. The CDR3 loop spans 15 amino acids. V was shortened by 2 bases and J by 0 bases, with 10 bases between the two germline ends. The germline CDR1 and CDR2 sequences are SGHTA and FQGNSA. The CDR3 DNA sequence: TGTGCCAGCAGCTTATCGGAGAACCCTAACTATGGCTACACCTTC. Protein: CASSLSENPNYGYTF.

CDR3 nucleotide sequence: TGTGCCACCAGCAGGGAGGGCTCTGGAAACACCATATATTTT. Translation: CATSREGSGNTIYF. The chain recombines TRBV15 with TRBJ1-3; D gene ambiguous. Trimming cost V 3 bases and J 0 bases, with 6 bases left between them. Germline lookup yields CDR1 LNHNV and CDR2 YYDKDF (reference sequence). There are 14 residues in the CDR3.

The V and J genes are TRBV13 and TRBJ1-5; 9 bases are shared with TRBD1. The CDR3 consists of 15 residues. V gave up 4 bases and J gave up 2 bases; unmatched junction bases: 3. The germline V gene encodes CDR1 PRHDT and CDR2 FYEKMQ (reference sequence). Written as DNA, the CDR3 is TGTGCCAGCAGCTACAGACAGGGGGGCAATCAGCCCCAGCATTTT. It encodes CASSYRQGGNQPQHF. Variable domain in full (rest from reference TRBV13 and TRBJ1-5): AAGVIQSPRHLIKEKRETATLKCYPIPRHDTVYWYQQGPGQDPQFLISFYEKMQSDKGSIPDRFSAQQFSDYHSELNMSSLELGDSALYFCASSYRQGGNQPQHFGDGTRLSIL.

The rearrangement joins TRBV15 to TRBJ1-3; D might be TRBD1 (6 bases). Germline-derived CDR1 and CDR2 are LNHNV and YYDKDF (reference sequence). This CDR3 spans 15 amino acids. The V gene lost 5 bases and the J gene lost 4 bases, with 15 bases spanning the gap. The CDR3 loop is CATSPDRGAGNTIYF. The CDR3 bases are TGTGCCACCAGCCCAGATCGGGGGGCCGGAAACACCATATATTTT.

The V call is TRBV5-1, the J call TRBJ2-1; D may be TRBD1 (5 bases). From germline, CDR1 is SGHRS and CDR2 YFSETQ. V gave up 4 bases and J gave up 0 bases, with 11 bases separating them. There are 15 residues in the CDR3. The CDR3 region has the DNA TGCGCCAGCAGCCTCACAAGGGGCTCCTACAATGAGCAGTTCTTC. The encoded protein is CASSLTRGSYNEQFF.